This T cell receptor (beta chain) was recorded in a study of shared clonotypes between healthy human individuals. Across the whole study: CD8 memory received one plate per donor, CD8 naive two, CD4 memory three and CD4 naive three.

Study-wide findings and caveats: The low donor count limited represented genetic and exposure-history diversity.

To note about this clone: Its antigen is not known.

V lost 6 bases to trimming and J lost 2 bases, with 8 bases between them. There are 13 residues in the CDR3. Germline V lookup: CDR1 MDHEN, CDR2 SYDVKM. Each cell subset's genomic DNA was divided evenly among several immunoSEQ plates. Only in-frame clones appear in the TCRdb table, and some are missing; sequencing was by immunoSEQ multiplex PCR. This sample has under 2.5 million clones, with approximately 90% found just once. The sequenced sample was naive CD4+ T cells from PBMCs. As to subset: CD45RA+ positively selected. This TCR came from a man aged 18 to 35 in good health. Some clones in this sample may be carry-over from other donors' samples. V and J are TRBV28 and TRBJ1-5; no reliable D call. As DNA, the CDR3 is TGTGCCAGCAGGGCCGGACGCAATCAGCCCCAGCATTTT. Protein product: CASRAGRNQPQHF.